The 29 T cell receptor beta chains given below trace back to one sample, sequenced in a study of T cell responses to AZD1222 COVID-19 vaccine. Clones were sequenced by immunoSEQ multiplex PCR, and TCRdb holds only the in-frame ones, with some missing. The table shows approximately 30,000 clones, with 92% occurring only once. The sequencing used peripheral blood, collected 28 days after the second AZD1222 dose. Every receptor here comes from an adult who received the AZD1222 COVID-19 vaccine.

The chain employs TRBV7-3 and TRBJ2-5; the D call may be TRBD1 or TRBD2 (5 bases each). Germline assignment: CDR1 SGHTA and CDR2 FQGTGA. The germline V and J ends were trimmed by 5 bases and 4 bases, with 11 bases remaining between them. This CDR3 is built from 13 residues. The CDR3 DNA sequence: TGTGCCAGCAGCGCCGGGACCAGAGAGACCCAGTACTTC. As protein: CASSAGTRETQYF.

In its sample, this clone was seen once. V gene TRBV11-2 combines with J gene TRBJ1-5; D call uncertain. The CDR3 contains 14 residues. V was cut by 5 bases and J by 6 bases, with 14 bases left in between. Germline V CDR1 and CDR2: SGHAT, FQNNGV. The CDR3 nucleotides read TGTGCCAGCAGCCCTGTCGGAGACGGTCAGCCCCAGCATTTT. Translated: CASSPVGDGQPQHF.

This chain uses TRBV18 with TRBJ1-1; 7 bases match TRBD1. In germline, CDR1 is KGHSH, CDR2 LQKENI. V was pared by 5 bases and J by 4 bases, with 7 bases of the junction left unmatched. The CDR3 runs 14 residues. DNA for the CDR3: TGTGCCAGCTCAGCTCAGGGGGGCAGCACTGAAGCTTTCTTT. Translating it yields CASSAQGGSTEAFF.

This chain links TRBV5-5 with TRBJ2-2; 7 bases agree with TRBD1. The CDR3 is made up of 16 amino acids. V trimming: 4 bases; J trimming: 3 bases; junction bases outside the gene matches: 9. The germline gives CDR1 SGHKS, CDR2 YYEKEE (reference sequence). The CDR3 protein is CASSPAIGTDTGELFF. In DNA form, the CDR3 reads TGTGCCAGCAGCCCGGCCATTGGGACAGACACCGGGGAGCTGTTTTTT.

The gene calls are TRBV27 and TRBJ1-2; D may be TRBD1 (6 bases). Germline V gene lookup returns CDR1 MNHEY and CDR2 SMNVEV (reference sequence). The CDR3 runs to 13 residues. The V end was cut by 5 bases, the J end by 10 bases, with 17 bases between. The CDR3 bases are TGTGCCAGCAGTGGCCCCGTTCAGGGGACCTACACCTTC. It codes for CASSGPVQGTYTF.

V gene TRBV5-1 combines with J gene TRBJ1-2; 9 bases fit TRBD1. The junction had 6 bases not matched to a gene; V was cut back by 7 bases and J by 8 bases. There are 12 residues in the CDR3. Germline V gene sequence: CDR1 SGHRS, CDR2 YFSETQ. This CDR3 is CASSNRGQGYTF. The CDR3 DNA is TGCGCCAGCTCTAACAGGGGGCAAGGCTACACCTTC.

This chain connects TRBV7-9 to TRBJ1-1; tentative D call: TRBD1 (5 bases). V lost 1 base and J 4 bases, leaving 13 bases between the germline ends. Per germline, CDR1 SEHNR and CDR2 FQNEAQ (reference sequence). This CDR3 spans 15 amino acids. Here the CDR3 DNA reads TGTGCCAGCAGCTTAGAAGCAGGGAGGATCACTGAAGCTTTCTTT. Its protein product is CASSLEAGRITEAFF.

This chain uses TRBV4-2 with TRBJ2-5, with D unresolved. This CDR3 is built from 17 residues. Trimming took off 0 bases at V and 0 bases at J, with 14 bases between the two ends. Germline CDR1 and CDR2: LGHNA and YNFKEQ. DNA of the CDR3: TGTGCCAGCAGCCAAGATCGGGCTCCCTCTTACCAAGAGACCCAGTACTTC. Amino acid sequence: CASSQDRAPSYQETQYF.

The chain couples TRBV19 to TRBJ2-1; 8 nucleotides agree with TRBD2. The CDR3 has 13 residues. V gave up 4 bases and J gave up 6 bases; unmatched junction bases: 2. Germline CDR1 reads LNHDA; CDR2 reads SQIVND (reference sequence). CDR3 DNA sequence: TGTGCCAGTAGTAAGCGGGGGTCCAATGAGCAGTTCTTC. This gives the protein CASSKRGSNEQFF.

CDR3 sequence (DNA): TGTGCCAGCAGCCCGGGACAATTGAACACTGAAGCTTTCTTT. Protein sequence: CASSPGQLNTEAFF. The chain carries TRBV3-1 (or the pseudogene TRBV3-2) and TRBJ1-1, with TRBD1 as a possible D gene (6 bases). The germline V gene encodes CDR1 LGHDT and CDR2 YNNKEL (reference sequence). Trimming removed 4 bases from V and 0 bases from J, with 9 bases in between. The CDR3 totals 14 residues.

This sequence joins TRBV3-1 (or the pseudogene TRBV3-2) and TRBJ2-2; 10 bases line up with TRBD2. This CDR3 contains 16 residues. Germline V lookup: CDR1 LGHDT, CDR2 YNNKEL (reference sequence). V shed 2 bases, J shed 6 bases, and the junction held 6 bases outside the gene matches. CDR3 in amino acids: CASSQFLAGVAGELFF. The CDR3 nucleotides are TGTGCCAGCAGCCAATTTCTAGCGGGAGTGGCCGGGGAGCTGTTTTTT.

J is TRBJ2-7 and V is TRBV7-2, with TRBD2 identical over 10 bases. Germline lookup yields CDR1 SGHTA and CDR2 FQGNSA. V trimming: 5 bases; J trimming: 0 bases; junction bases outside the gene matches: 1. This CDR3 spans 14 amino acids. CDR3 DNA sequence: TGTGCCAGCAGCGCTAGCGGGAGCTCCTACGAGCAGTACTTC. It specifies CASSASGSSYEQYF. The variable domain in full, with the rest retrieved from reference TRBV7-2 and TRBJ2-7, is GAGVSQSPSNKVTEKGKDVELRCDPISGHTALYWYRQSLGQGLEFLIYFQGNSAPDKSGLPSDRFSAERTGGSVSTLTIQRTQQEDSAVYLCASSASGSSYEQYFGPGTRLTVT.

V is TRBV4-2 and J is TRBJ1-1, with D unresolved. The CDR3 length is 15 residues. CDR1 is LGHNA, CDR2 YNFKEQ, per germline. Trimming pared 0 bases from V and 4 bases from J, leaving 12 bases between. The CDR3 sequence: CASSQDGTVSTEAFF. For the CDR3, the DNA is TGTGCCAGCAGCCAAGATGGAACGGTGAGCACTGAAGCTTTCTTT.

V and J are TRBV6-1 and TRBJ1-3; TRBD1 is a possible D gene (5 bases). This CDR3 comprises 16 residues. Per germline, CDR1 MNHNS and CDR2 SASEGT. Trimming removed 4 bases at V and 1 base at J, with 14 bases between. This CDR3 reads CASSVGGWSSGNTIYF. The CDR3, as DNA: TGTGCCAGCAGTGTGGGGGGGTGGAGTTCTGGAAACACCATATATTTT.

The chain couples TRBV20-1 to TRBJ1-5, with D perhaps matching TRBD1 (6 bases). The CDR3 has 15 residues. V was trimmed by 3 bases and J by 5 bases, leaving 17 bases between them. CDR1 DFQATT and CDR2 SNEGSKA come from the germline V gene (reference sequence). This chain's CDR3 is CSASPRGALDQPQHF. DNA of the CDR3: TGCAGTGCTAGTCCCAGGGGAGCTTTGGATCAGCCCCAGCATTTT.

This clone has only a few counts. This rearrangement joins TRBV6-4 to TRBJ2-5; D could derive from TRBD1 or TRBD2 (6 bases each). The CDR3 length is 16 residues. V dropped 11 bases and J dropped 2 bases, with 24 bases sitting between them. CDR1 is MRHNA and CDR2 is SNTAGT in the germline V gene. CDR3 bases: TGTGCCTGGCGCGGGACACTTACTGCACCACAAGAGACCCAGTACTTC. It encodes CAWRGTLTAPQETQYF.

The chain employs TRBV11-3 and TRBJ2-1, with 7 bases matching TRBD1. J lost 4 bases, V lost 4 bases, and 4 bases had no gene match. CDR1 SGHNT and CDR2 YENEEA come from the germline V gene. The CDR3 runs to 14 residues. CDR3 region: CASSSSGQYNEQFF. The DNA of the CDR3 is TGTGCCAGCAGCTCGTCGGGACAGTACAATGAGCAGTTCTTC.

This clone occurred a few times. The V call is TRBV7-2, the J call TRBJ1-6; tentative D call: TRBD1 (5 bases). V was shortened by 5 bases and J by 0 bases, with 20 bases between the two germline ends. The CDR3 contains 19 residues. Germline lookup yields CDR1 SGHTA and CDR2 FQGNSA. CDR3 in DNA: TGTGCCAGCAGCCTCCGGGACCTCATGAGGAGCTCCTATAATTCACCCCTCCACTTT. Amino acids: CASSLRDLMRSSYNSPLHF.

This chain joins TRBV15 and TRBJ1-2; 7 bases line up with TRBD1. With V trimmed by 3 bases and J by 10 bases, 8 bases remained unmatched. Germline V gene sequence: CDR1 LNHNV, CDR2 YYDKDF (reference sequence). The CDR3 loop spans 13 amino acids. CDR3 sequence: CATSRQGDDLYTF. The DNA of the CDR3 is TGTGCCACCAGCAGGCAGGGGGACGATCTCTACACCTTC.

V is TRBV3-1 (or the pseudogene TRBV3-2) and J is TRBJ2-7; TRBD1 agrees at 11 bases. The CDR3 loop spans 14 amino acids. V lost 4 bases, J lost 3 bases, and 2 bases stayed unmatched. Germline V gene data show CDR1 as LGHDT and CDR2 as YNNKEL (reference sequence). This CDR3 reads CASSRGQGVYEQYF. The CDR3, as DNA: TGTGCCAGCAGCCGGGGACAGGGGGTCTACGAGCAGTACTTC.

This CDR3 reads CASSLEHSNYGYTF. In nucleotides, the CDR3 is TGTGCCAGCAGCTTAGAGCACAGTAACTATGGCTACACCTTC. The rearrangement joins TRBV7-9 to TRBJ1-2; D is unresolved. The V end lost 1 base, the J end lost 1 base, and 7 bases lay between the germline ends. CDR3 length: 14 residues. The germline gives CDR1 SEHNR, CDR2 FQNEAQ (reference sequence).

DNA for the CDR3: TGTGCCAGCAGTCGCTACACAGATACGCAGTATTTT. Its translation: CASSRYTDTQYF. The rearrangement joins TRBV4-2 to TRBJ2-3; D gene unclear. V was cut by 6 bases and J by 2 bases, with 6 bases left in between. CDR3 size: 12 residues. CDR1 and CDR2 from the germline V gene are LGHNA and YNFKEQ.

The V and J genes are TRBV4-3 and TRBJ2-3; D perhaps matches TRBD2 (5 bases). Trimming removed 1 base at V and 0 bases at J, with 17 bases between. Germline V CDR1 and CDR2: LGHNA, YSLEER. CDR3 length: 18 amino acids. CDR3: CASSQGEEAAVSTDTQYF. The CDR3 DNA sequence: TGCGCCAGCAGCCAAGGCGAAGAGGCAGCGGTTAGCACAGATACGCAGTATTTT.

The count of this clone is one. The rearrangement uses TRBV27 and TRBJ1-6, with D possibly matching TRBD1 (5 bases). Looked up from germline, CDR1 is MNHEY and CDR2 is SMNVEV (reference sequence). The CDR3 runs to 15 residues. Between the trimmed V and J ends, which lost 2 bases and 5 bases, there was a span of 10 bases. CDR3 amino acids: CASSLGGRHNSPLHF. In DNA form, the CDR3 reads TGTGCCAGCAGTTTAGGGGGACGGCATAATTCACCCCTCCACTTT.

The chain uses TRBV6-5 and TRBJ2-1; D is perhaps TRBD1 (5 bases). Germline V lookup: CDR1 MNHEY, CDR2 SVGAGI. This CDR3 region has 15 residues. V dropped 5 bases and J dropped 0 bases, with 11 bases sitting between them. The chain's CDR3 is CASSRDSSSYNEQFF. The CDR3, as DNA: TGTGCCAGCAGTCGCGACAGTAGCTCCTACAATGAGCAGTTCTTC.

J is TRBJ1-5 and V is TRBV7-8, with D possibly TRBD1 on 5 matching bases. This CDR3 has 14 amino acids. Germline loops: CDR1 SGHVS, CDR2 FQNEAQ. V dropped 1 base and J dropped 7 bases, with 11 bases sitting between them. CDR3 amino acids: CASSLDQGRQPQHF. CDR3 bases: TGTGCCAGCAGCTTAGATCAGGGTAGGCAGCCCCAGCATTTT.

The chain employs TRBV7-6 and TRBJ2-3; D gene unclear. With 5 bases removed from V and 6 bases from J, the gap between germline ends came to 21 bases. The CDR3 length is 16 residues. Per germline, CDR1 SGHVS and CDR2 FNYEAQ. CDR3 DNA: TGTGCCAGCAGCCTCTTAGCTGACAAACTCGGGGATACGCAGTATTTT. This translates into CASSLLADKLGDTQYF.

The chain employs TRBV29-1 and TRBJ2-7; 9 bases fit TRBD1. J gave up 5 bases and V 3 bases, and 8 bases lay outside the gene matches. This CDR3 contains 14 residues. In germline, CDR1 is SQVTM, CDR2 ANQGSEA. The CDR3 is CSVDATGGGHEQYF. The CDR3 nucleotides read TGCAGCGTTGACGCGACAGGGGGAGGACACGAGCAGTACTTC.

The chain has TRBV18 and TRBJ2-7; 11 positions match TRBD2. The germline V gene encodes CDR1 KGHSH and CDR2 LQKENI. The CDR3 covers 16 residues. The V gene end was trimmed by 3 bases and the J gene end by 5 bases; junction bases not matched to a gene: 9. The DNA for the CDR3 is TGTGCCAGCTCACCCCGCTCACTAGCGGGAGCGGACGAGCAGTACTTC. Its protein is CASSPRSLAGADEQYF. The full variable domain, with the rest looked up from reference TRBV18 and TRBJ2-7, is NAGVMQNPRHLVRRRGQEARLRCSPMKGHSHVYWYRQLPEEGLKFMVYLQKENIIDESGMPKERFSAEFPKEGPSILRIQQVVRGDSAAYFCASSPRSLAGADEQYFGPGTRLTVT.